This note documents a single T cell receptor beta chain sequence. The data belong to a study of T-cell reconstitution after alpha-beta-depleted transplantation in children. Germline values: CDR1 DFQATT, CDR2 SNEGSKA (reference sequence). CDR3 size: 15 residues. Germline trimming cut 3 bases from V and 3 bases from J; bases unmatched to any gene: 7. Construction of the TCRbeta library involved unique molecular identifiers. From the PCR reads, TCRdb called clonotypes with MiXCR, one entry per CDR3 protein. This table has approximately 510,000 distinct CDR3 sequences, approximately 16% appearing once. The starting material was PBMCs from the stem cell graft donor, obtained from the stem cell graft. The sequence was collected from a human donor who donated a stem cell graft to a child with acute lymphoblastic leukemia. The rearrangement uses TRBV20-1 and TRBJ1-1; TRBD1 matches 10 bases. CDR3: CSARNRQGADTEAFF. As DNA, the CDR3 is TGCAGTGCTAGGAACCGACAGGGGGCAGACACTGAAGCTTTCTTT.